This TCR beta chain originates from a study of beta chain features in type 1 diabetes. Overall study context: Cell yields, gender and age were similar in healthy donors and patients. Across every sample, 100 million to 130 million sorted cells were examined in total. Whole-study findings and limits: HLA effects on TCRB rearrangement stayed unresolved here. Type 1 diabetes patients had fewer VDJ junction insertions and more deletions.

Expressed TCRB transcripts got sequenced, as all isolated RNA was reverse transcribed. TCRdb keeps only in-frame clones here, not all; method: immunoSEQ multiplex PCR. The sample lists roughly 120,000 clones, around 40% occurring once. The CDR3 contains 13 residues. The V and J ends lost 3 bases and 10 bases, in that order; junction bases with no gene match: 7. The germline V gene encodes CDR1 KGHSH and CDR2 LQKENI. This clone was counted between two and nine times. The antigen is not known. This TCR derives from a woman aged 18-30 years in good health. What was sequenced was stem cell memory CD4+ T cells from blood. This chain links TRBV18 with TRBJ1-2; 8 bases line up with TRBD1. CDR3 DNA: TGTGCCAGCTCACCGGGACAGGATATTTCCTACACCTTC. Its protein is CASSPGQDISYTF. Full variable domain (missing parts from reference TRBV18 and TRBJ1-2): NAGVMQNPRHLVRRRGQEARLRCSPMKGHSHVYWYRQLPEEGLKFMVYLQKENIIDESGMPKERFSAEFPKEGPSILRIQQVVRGDSAAYFCASSPGQDISYTFGSGTRLTVV.